The entry below describes one T cell receptor (beta chain). This specimen belongs to a study of blood T cell repertoires in COVID-19. The overall study: Acute-phase and convalescent COVID-19 samples originated in the United States, Italy and Spain.

As processed by the authors: Cell counts per sample came from amplifying reference gene primers. Generated by immunoSEQ multiplex PCR, the TCRdb table keeps only in-frame clones and is missing some. For V, J and clone size, that table is used; D and trimming come from the DNA. The data contain about 140,000 clones, roughly 84% of them seen just once; the ten biggest clones take up almost 9%. V was cut by 5 bases and J by 5 bases, with 10 bases left in between. The CDR3 totals 13 residues. CDR1 and CDR2 from the germline V gene are SGHAT and FQNNGV. The origin of this receptor is a man younger than 45 with COVID-19, enrolled during active disease. The chain recombines TRBV11-2 with TRBJ2-1; a possible D gene is TRBD2 (7 bases). Sequenced material: peripheral blood. CDR3 nucleotides: TGTGCCAGCAGCCAGGGGAGGGACAATGAGCAGTTCTTC. Residues: CASSQGRDNEQFF.